This TCR beta chain came from a study of early T cells in non-severe SARS-CoV-2 infection. Study information: Alpha and beta chains were unpaired, from unsorted whole-blood bulk RNA.

Trimming took off 1 base at V and 5 bases at J, with 10 bases between the two ends. The CDR3 spans 13 residues. Germline V gene sequence: CDR1 SGHNT, CDR2 YYREEE (reference sequence). This clonotype was recorded a few times. The antigen is not known. The library protocol tagged individual cDNA molecules with unique molecular identifiers. TCRdb processed the 5' RACE reads anew with MiXCR; each CDR3 protein has one entry. The sample holds approximately 120,000 distinct CDR3 sequences, under 15% seen once. Study-level results: VDJdb matching, biased toward anti-spike CD8 responses, missed private and CD4 specificities.

Sequences were obtained from whole blood. The TCR sequence derives from an adult who was a healthcare worker with PCR-confirmed SARS-CoV-2 infection or an uninfected control (not recorded which). The genes are TRBV5-4 and TRBJ2-7, with D possibly matching TRBD2 (5 bases). The DNA of the CDR3 is TGTGCCAGCAGCTTGATAGGAGGAGACGAGCAGTACTTC. It translates to CASSLIGGDEQYF.